The T cell receptor (beta chain) under discussion was sequenced for a study of T cells after yellow fever vaccination. Study-wide results and caveats: Abundant bulk-population clonotypes could contaminate the FACS-sorted repertoires.

The CDR3 extends over 12 amino acids. The germline CDR1 and CDR2 sequences are SGHAT and FQNNGV. The germline V and J ends were trimmed by 1 base and 6 bases, with 7 bases remaining between them. 5'RACE template switching added a universal primer site and UMIs to TCR cDNA. One entry per CDR3 protein results from TCRdb running MiXCR on the 5' RACE reads. The sample gives fewer than 450,000 distinct CDR3 sequences, about 8.3% of which show up once; 15% to 20% is in the top ten. This clonotype was counted a few times. Its antigen is not known. The V and J genes are TRBV11-2 and TRBJ2-7; D unclear. The sequences come from PBMCs, collected approximately 47 days after the first yellow fever vaccination. This TCR was recovered from a man aged 18 to 29 who received the YFV17D yellow fever vaccine. The chain's CDR3 is CASSLAGVEQYF. The CDR3 DNA is TGTGCCAGCAGCTTAGCTGGGGTCGAGCAGTACTTC.